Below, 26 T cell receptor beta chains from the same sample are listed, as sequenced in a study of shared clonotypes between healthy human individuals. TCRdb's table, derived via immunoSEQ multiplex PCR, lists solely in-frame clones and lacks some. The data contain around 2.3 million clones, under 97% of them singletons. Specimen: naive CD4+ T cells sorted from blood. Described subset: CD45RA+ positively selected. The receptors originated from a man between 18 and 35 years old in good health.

The DNA of the CDR3 is TGTGCCAGTAGTCCCGGGACCGCGTTTCGGTCACCCCTCCACTTT. The encoded protein is CASSPGTAFRSPLHF. The chain couples TRBV19 to TRBJ1-6; weak D call: TRBD1 (5 bases). The CDR3 extends over 15 amino acids. Germline CDR1 LNHDA, CDR2 SQIVND (reference sequence). V gave up 5 bases and J gave up 10 bases, with 18 bases separating them. The variable domain in full, completed from reference TRBV19 and TRBJ1-6, reads DGGITQSPKYLFRKEGQNVTLSCEQNLNHDAMYWYRQDPGQGLRLIYYSQIVNDFQKGDIAEGYSVSREKKESFPLTVTSAQKNPTAFYLCASSPGTAFRSPLHFGNGTRLTVT.

The CDR3 protein is CASSDSFHEQFF. As DNA, the CDR3 is TGTGCCAGCAGTGACTCGTTTCACGAGCAGTTCTTC. V usage is TRBV6-4 and J usage is TRBJ2-1; D gene uncertain. This CDR3 is 12 amino acids long. V lost 0 bases and J lost 10, with 7 bases in between. Germline-derived CDR1 and CDR2 are MRHNA and SNTAGT.

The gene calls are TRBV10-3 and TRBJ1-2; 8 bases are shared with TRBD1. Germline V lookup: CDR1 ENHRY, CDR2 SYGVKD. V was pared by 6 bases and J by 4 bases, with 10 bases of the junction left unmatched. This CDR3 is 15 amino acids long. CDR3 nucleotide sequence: TGTGCCATCAGCCCAGACAGGGGAGGAGGCTATGGCTACACCTTC. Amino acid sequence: CAISPDRGGGYGYTF.

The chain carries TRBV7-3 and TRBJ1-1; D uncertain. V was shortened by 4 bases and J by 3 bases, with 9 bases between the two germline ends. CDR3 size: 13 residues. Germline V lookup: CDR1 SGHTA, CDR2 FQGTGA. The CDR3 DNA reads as TGTGCCAGCAGCTCCCAGAGGGACACTGAAGCTTTCTTT. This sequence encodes CASSSQRDTEAFF. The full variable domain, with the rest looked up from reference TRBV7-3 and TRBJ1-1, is GAGVSQTPSNKVTEKGKYVELRCDPISGHTALYWYRQSLGQGPEFLIYFQGTGAADDSGLPNDRFFAVRPEGSVSTLKIQRTERGDSAVYLCASSSQRDTEAFFGQGTRLTVV.

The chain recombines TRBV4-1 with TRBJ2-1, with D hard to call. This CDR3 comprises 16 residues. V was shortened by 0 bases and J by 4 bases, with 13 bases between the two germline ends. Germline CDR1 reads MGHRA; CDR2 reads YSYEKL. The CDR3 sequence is CASSQELLASYNEQFF. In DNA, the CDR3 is TGCGCCAGCAGCCAAGAGTTACTGGCCAGTTACAATGAGCAGTTCTTC.

The CDR3 region is CASSLGTKQGNEKLFF. For the CDR3, the DNA is TGCGCCAGCAGCTTAGGTACGAAACAGGGGAATGAAAAACTGTTTTTT. The chain employs TRBV5-1 and TRBJ1-4, with 7 bases that match TRBD1. Per germline, CDR1 SGHRS and CDR2 YFSETQ. There are 16 residues in the CDR3. J was trimmed by 5 bases and V by 2 bases; bases with no gene match: 9.

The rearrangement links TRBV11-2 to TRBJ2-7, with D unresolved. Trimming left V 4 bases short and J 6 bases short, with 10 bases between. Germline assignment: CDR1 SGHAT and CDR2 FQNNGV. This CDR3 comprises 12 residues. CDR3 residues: CASSSMMGEQYF. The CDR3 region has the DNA TGTGCCAGCAGCTCCATGATGGGCGAGCAGTACTTC.

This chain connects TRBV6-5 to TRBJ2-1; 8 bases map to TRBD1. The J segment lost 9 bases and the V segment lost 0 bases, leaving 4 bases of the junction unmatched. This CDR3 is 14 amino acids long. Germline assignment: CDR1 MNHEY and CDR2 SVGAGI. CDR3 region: CASSYSLQGGEQFF. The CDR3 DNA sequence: TGTGCCAGCAGTTACTCGTTACAGGGGGGTGAGCAGTTCTTC.

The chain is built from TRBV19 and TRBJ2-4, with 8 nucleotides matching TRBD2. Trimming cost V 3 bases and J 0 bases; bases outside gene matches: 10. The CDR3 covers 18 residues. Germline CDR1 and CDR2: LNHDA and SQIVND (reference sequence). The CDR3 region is CASSIGWGLGLAKNIQYF. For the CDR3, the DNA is TGTGCCAGTAGTATCGGTTGGGGACTAGGACTAGCCAAAAACATTCAGTACTTC.

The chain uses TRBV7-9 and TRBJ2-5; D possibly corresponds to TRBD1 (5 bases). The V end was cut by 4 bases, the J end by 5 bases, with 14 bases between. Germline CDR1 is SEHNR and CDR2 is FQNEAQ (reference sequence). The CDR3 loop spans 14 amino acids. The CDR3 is CASSSPGMGETQYF. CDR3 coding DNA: TGTGCCAGCAGCTCGCCAGGGATGGGGGAGACCCAGTACTTC.

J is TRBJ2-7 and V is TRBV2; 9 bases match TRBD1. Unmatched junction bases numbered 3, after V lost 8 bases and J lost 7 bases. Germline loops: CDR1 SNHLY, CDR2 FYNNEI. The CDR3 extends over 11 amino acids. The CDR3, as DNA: TGTGCCAGCGGACAGGGGTATGAGCAGTACTTC. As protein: CASGQGYEQYF.

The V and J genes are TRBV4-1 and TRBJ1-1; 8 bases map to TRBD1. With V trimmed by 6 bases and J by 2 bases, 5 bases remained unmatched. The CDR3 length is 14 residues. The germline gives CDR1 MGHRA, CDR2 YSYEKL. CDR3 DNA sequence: TGCGCCAGCAGAAGACAGGGGAGCAACACTGAAGCTTTCTTT. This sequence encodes CASRRQGSNTEAFF.

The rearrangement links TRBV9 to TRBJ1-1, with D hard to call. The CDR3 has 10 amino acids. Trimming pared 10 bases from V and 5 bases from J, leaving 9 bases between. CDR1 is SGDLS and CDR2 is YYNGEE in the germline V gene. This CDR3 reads CAPRRTEAFF. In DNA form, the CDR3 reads TGTGCCCCCCGCCGGACTGAAGCTTTCTTT.

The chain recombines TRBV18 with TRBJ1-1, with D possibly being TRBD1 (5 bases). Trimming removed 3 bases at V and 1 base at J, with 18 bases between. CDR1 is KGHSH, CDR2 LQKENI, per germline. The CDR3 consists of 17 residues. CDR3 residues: CASSPGTTPGSNTEAFF. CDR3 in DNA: TGTGCCAGCTCACCCGGGACCACCCCTGGTTCGAACACTGAAGCTTTCTTT.

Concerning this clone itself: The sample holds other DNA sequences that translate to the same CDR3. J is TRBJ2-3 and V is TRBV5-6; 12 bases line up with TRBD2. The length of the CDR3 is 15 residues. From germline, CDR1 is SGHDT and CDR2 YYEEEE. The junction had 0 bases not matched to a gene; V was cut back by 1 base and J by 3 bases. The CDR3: CASSLTSGGTDTQYF. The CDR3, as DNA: TGTGCCAGCAGCTTGACTAGCGGGGGGACAGATACGCAGTATTTT.

The CDR3 DNA is TGCGCCAGCAGCCTCGAAGGGGACGGCGAAGAGACCCAGTACTTC. Translating gives CASSLEGDGEETQYF. The chain has TRBV5-1 and TRBJ2-5, with D possibly called TRBD1 or TRBD2 (5 bases each). This CDR3 comprises 15 residues. The germline CDR1 and CDR2 sequences are SGHRS and YFSETQ. V was shortened by 4 bases and J by 3 bases, with 16 bases between the two germline ends.

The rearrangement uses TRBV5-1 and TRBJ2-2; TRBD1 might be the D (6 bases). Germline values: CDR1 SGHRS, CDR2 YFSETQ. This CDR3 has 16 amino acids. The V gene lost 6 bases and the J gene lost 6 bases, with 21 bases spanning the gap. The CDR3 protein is CASTSTTGINPGELFF. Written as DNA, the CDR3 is TGCGCCAGCACCTCTACTACAGGGATAAATCCCGGGGAGCTGTTTTTT.

The CDR3 region has the DNA TGCGCCAGCAAACTCGGCGGCCACCCCGGCACAGATACGCAGTATTTT. This gives the protein CASKLGGHPGTDTQYF. The J gene is TRBJ2-3, the V gene TRBV10-1; D unresolved. CDR3 length equals 16 residues. Trimming removed 7 bases at V and 1 base at J, with 18 bases between. The germline CDR1 and CDR2 sequences are WNHNN and SYGVQD (reference sequence).

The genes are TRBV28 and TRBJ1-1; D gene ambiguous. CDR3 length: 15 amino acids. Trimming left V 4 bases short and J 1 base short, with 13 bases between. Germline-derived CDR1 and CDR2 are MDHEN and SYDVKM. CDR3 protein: CASSSPASGNTEAFF. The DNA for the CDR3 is TGTGCCAGCAGTTCGCCCGCTTCGGGGAACACTGAAGCTTTCTTT.

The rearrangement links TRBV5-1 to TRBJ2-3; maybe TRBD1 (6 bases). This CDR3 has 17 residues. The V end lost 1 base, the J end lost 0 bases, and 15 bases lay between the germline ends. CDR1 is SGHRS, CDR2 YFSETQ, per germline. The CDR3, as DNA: TGCGCCAGCAGCTTGATAACGGGGACACTTAGCACAGATACGCAGTATTTT. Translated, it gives CASSLITGTLSTDTQYF.

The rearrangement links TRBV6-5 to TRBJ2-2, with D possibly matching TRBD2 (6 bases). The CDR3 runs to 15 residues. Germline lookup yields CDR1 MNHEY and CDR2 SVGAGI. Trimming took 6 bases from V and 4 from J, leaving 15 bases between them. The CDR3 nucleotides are TGTGCCAGCAGCTCCGCGGGACTGGGCACCGGGGAGCTGTTTTTT. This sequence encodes CASSSAGLGTGELFF.

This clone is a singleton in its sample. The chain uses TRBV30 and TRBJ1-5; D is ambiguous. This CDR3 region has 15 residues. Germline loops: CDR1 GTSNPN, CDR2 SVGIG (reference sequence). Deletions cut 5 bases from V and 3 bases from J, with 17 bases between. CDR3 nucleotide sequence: TGTGCCTGGGCCTCAGTGGTTGGGGTCAATCAGCCCCAGCATTTT. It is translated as CAWASVVGVNQPQHF.

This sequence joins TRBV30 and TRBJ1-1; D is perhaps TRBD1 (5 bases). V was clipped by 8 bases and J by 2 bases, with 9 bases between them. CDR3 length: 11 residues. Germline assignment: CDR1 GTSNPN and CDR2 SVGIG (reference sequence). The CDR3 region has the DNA TGTGCCGGGGGGGTTAACACTGAAGCTTTCTTT. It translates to CAGGVNTEAFF.

CDR3 sequence: CASSDRGQGYGYTF. DNA for the CDR3: TGTGCCAGTAGTGACAGGGGTCAGGGCTATGGCTACACCTTC. The rearrangement uses TRBV19 and TRBJ1-2, with 8 bases aligning to TRBD1. Germline CDR1 reads LNHDA; CDR2 reads SQIVND (reference sequence). The V and J ends lost 5 bases and 4 bases, in that order; junction bases with no gene match: 6. The CDR3 extends over 14 amino acids.

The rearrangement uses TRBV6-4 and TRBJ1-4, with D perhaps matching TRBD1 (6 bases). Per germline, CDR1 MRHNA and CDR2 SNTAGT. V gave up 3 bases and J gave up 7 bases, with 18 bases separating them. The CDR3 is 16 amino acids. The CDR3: CASSERGLMKGEKLFF. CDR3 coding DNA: TGTGCCAGCAGTGAGCGGGGGCTAATGAAGGGTGAAAAACTGTTTTTT.

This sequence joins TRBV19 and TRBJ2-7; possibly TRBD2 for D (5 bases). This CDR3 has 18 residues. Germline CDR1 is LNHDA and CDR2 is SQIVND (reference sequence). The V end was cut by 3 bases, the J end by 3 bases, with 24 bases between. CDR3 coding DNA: TGTGCCAGTAGTATTCGTCCCGGGCGGACCTTAGGACTCTACGAGCAGTACTTC. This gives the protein CASSIRPGRTLGLYEQYF. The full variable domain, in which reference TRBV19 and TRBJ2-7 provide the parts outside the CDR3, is DGGITQSPKYLFRKEGQNVTLSCEQNLNHDAMYWYRQDPGQGLRLIYYSQIVNDFQKGDIAEGYSVSREKKESFPLTVTSAQKNPTAFYLCASSIRPGRTLGLYEQYFGPGTRLTVT.